One and the same sample provided the 7 T cell receptor beta chains below, sequenced in a study of shared clonotypes between healthy human individuals (dated by TCRdb to 2019 to 2021). The method was the immunoSEQ multiplex PCR assay. In its TCRdb copy, this immuneACCESS table keeps in-frame sequences only and misses some clones. Where compared with another copy, unresolved V genes explain less than half of these, and the others have no known cause. The sample data list roughly 510,000 clones, and about three quarters of these were observed just once. The top ten clonotypes cover approximately 12% of the sample. The sample taken for sequencing was PBMCs. The receptor set was obtained from a woman aged 40 to 50 in good health. Some clones in this sample may be carry-over from other donors' samples.

J is TRBJ1-3 and V is TRBV7-3; D unclear. CDR1 is SGHTA and CDR2 is FQGTGA in the germline V gene. This CDR3 has 15 amino acids. The ends were cut back, 5 bases at V and 4 bases at J, with 15 bases in the middle. The DNA for the CDR3 is TGTGCCAGCAGCCCAGCTCCGGGTTGGGGAAACACCATATATTTT. Translating gives CASSPAPGWGNTIYF. The full variable domain, in which reference TRBV7-3 and TRBJ1-3 provide the parts outside the CDR3, is GAGVSQTPSNKVTEKGKYVELRCDPISGHTALYWYRQSLGQGPEFLIYFQGTGAADDSGLPNDRFFAVRPEGSVSTLKIQRTERGDSAVYLCASSPAPGWGNTIYFGEGSWLTVV.

The chain couples TRBV7-9 to TRBJ2-1, with 7 bases lining up with TRBD1. Losses at the gene ends were 5 bases for V and 2 bases for J; bases not matched to a gene: 9. The CDR3 runs to 16 residues. Germline V CDR1 and CDR2: SEHNR, FQNEAQ (reference sequence). CDR3 region: CASSPPYRGTYNEQFF. For the CDR3, the DNA is TGTGCCAGCAGCCCACCCTACAGGGGTACCTACAATGAGCAGTTCTTC.

The V gene is TRBV5-4, the J gene TRBJ2-3, with a possible D match to TRBD2 (5 bases). This CDR3 comprises 13 residues. V lost 1 base to trimming and J lost 6 bases, with 9 bases between them. Germline lookup yields CDR1 SGHNT and CDR2 YYREEE (reference sequence). Written as DNA, the CDR3 is TGTGCCAGCAGCTTGTCGAGGGTGGATACGCAGTATTTT. Its protein is CASSLSRVDTQYF.

As DNA, the CDR3 is TGTGCCAGCAGCTTTGAGGGTGGCTACACCTTC. Encoded protein: CASSFEGGYTF. This chain joins TRBV7-9 and TRBJ1-2, with no clear D. Trimming stripped 3 bases from V and 7 bases from J, with 6 bases between. The CDR3 loop spans 11 amino acids. CDR1 SEHNR and CDR2 FQNEAQ come from the germline V gene (reference sequence).

The DNA for the CDR3 is TGTGCCAGCTCCGACCCCGGGACCCCTGGTAGCAATGAGCAGTTCTTC. It yields the protein CASSDPGTPGSNEQFF. The rearrangement links TRBV25-1 to TRBJ2-1; D is tentatively TRBD1 or TRBD2 (5 bases each). Trimming left V 8 bases short and J 6 bases short, with 23 bases between. The germline V gene encodes CDR1 MGHDK and CDR2 SYGVNS. The CDR3 runs 16 residues.

The chain uses TRBV5-1 and TRBJ2-5; possible D gene TRBD2, 5 bases. The ends were cut back, 0 bases at V and 2 bases at J, with 14 bases in the middle. Germline values: CDR1 SGHRS, CDR2 YFSETQ. The CDR3 extends over 16 amino acids. CDR3 residues: CASSLGVDGRQETQYF. CDR3 coding DNA: TGCGCCAGCAGCTTGGGGGTAGATGGGAGACAAGAGACCCAGTACTTC.

This clone was seen only once. The chain employs TRBV28 and TRBJ1-3; weak D call: TRBD1 (5 bases). Germline loops: CDR1 MDHEN, CDR2 SYDVKM. Deletions cut 6 bases from V and 3 bases from J, with 12 bases between. The CDR3 totals 14 residues. CDR3 protein: CASSGGFSGNTIYF. The CDR3 coding sequence is TGTGCCAGCAGCGGGGGGTTTAGTGGAAACACCATATATTTT.